The T cell receptor (beta chain) described here comes from a study of T cell repertoires in cytomegalovirus infection. Study summary: Matching HLA type, along with CMV infection, was indicated by public TCR beta signatures.

In germline, CDR1 is SQVTM, CDR2 ANQGSEA. The CDR3 has 13 amino acids. V was clipped by 4 bases and J by 10 bases, with 14 bases between them. Study outcomes and limitations: Clonotypes of TCR beta that were HLA-C-restricted and CMV-specific dominated the ex vivo response. There were carriers of CMV plus the relevant HLA, and cumulative public TCR beta family frequency identified them.

This clonotype was seen a few times. Its antigen is unknown. TCRdb recomputed calls from the reads with MiXCR, one row per CDR3 protein. Of under 300,000 distinct CDR3 sequences in the sample, about 12% were seen once. The TCR comes from a human donor in good health (CMV status not recorded). Some clones in this sample may be carry-over from other donors' samples. This chain joins TRBV29-1 and TRBJ1-6, with D maybe TRBD1 (5 bases). The source material was PBMCs. CDR3 coding DNA: TGCAGCGTTGGAACTATGGGGGGATCACCCCTCCACTTT. Protein sequence: CSVGTMGGSPLHF. Filled out from reference TRBV29-1 and TRBJ1-6, the complete variable domain reads SAVISQKPSRDICQRGTSLTIQCQVDSQVTMMFWYRQQPGQSLTLIATANQGSEATYESGFVIDKFPISRPNLTFSTLTVSNMSPEDSSIYLCSVGTMGGSPLHFGNGTRLTVT.